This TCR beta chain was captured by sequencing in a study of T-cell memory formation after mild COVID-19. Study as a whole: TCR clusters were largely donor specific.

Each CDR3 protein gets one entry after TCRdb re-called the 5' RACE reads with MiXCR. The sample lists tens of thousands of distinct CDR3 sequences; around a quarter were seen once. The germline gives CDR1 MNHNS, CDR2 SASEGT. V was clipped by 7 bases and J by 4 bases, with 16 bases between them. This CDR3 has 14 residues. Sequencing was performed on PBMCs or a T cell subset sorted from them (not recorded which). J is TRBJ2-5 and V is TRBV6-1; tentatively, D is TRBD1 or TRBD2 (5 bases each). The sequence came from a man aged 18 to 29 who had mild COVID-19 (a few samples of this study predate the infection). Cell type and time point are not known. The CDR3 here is CASTLRPGLETQYF. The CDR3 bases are TGTGCCAGCACCCTCCGTCCGGGGCTAGAGACCCAGTACTTC.